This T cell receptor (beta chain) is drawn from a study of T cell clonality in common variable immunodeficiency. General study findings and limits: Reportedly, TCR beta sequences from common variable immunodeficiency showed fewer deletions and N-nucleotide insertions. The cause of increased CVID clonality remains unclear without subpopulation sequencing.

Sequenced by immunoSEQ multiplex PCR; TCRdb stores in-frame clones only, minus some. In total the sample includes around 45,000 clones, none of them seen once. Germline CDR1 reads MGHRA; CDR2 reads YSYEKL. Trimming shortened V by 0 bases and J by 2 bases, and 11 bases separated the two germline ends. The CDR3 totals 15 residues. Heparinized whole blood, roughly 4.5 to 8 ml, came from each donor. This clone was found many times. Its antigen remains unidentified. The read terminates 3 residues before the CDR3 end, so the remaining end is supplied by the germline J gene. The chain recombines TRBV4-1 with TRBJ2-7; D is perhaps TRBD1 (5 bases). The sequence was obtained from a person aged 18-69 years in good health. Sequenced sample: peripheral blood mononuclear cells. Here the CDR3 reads CASSQEARGTYEQYF. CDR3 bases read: TGCGCCAGCAGCCAAGAGGCTAGGGGAACCTACGAG.